This is a list of T cell receptor beta chains from one sample in a study of blood T cell repertoires in COVID-19. The repertoire was sequenced with immunoSEQ multiplex PCR; TCRdb's copy has only in-frame clones and lacks some. The repertoire holds roughly 150,000 clones, with 84% as singletons. Sequencing used peripheral blood. These receptors were taken from an elderly woman with COVID-19, enrolled during active disease. The CDR3 runs from the conserved cysteine through the conserved F or W.

J gene: TRBJ2-2; V gene: TRBV4-1; CDR3 protein: CASSQPWREGPGELFF
J gene: TRBJ1-3; V gene: TRBV28; CDR3 protein: CASSPGGGQFDTIYF
J gene: TRBJ2-5; V gene: TRBV29-1; CDR3 protein: CSVFVGGSGPQETQYF
J gene: TRBJ2-7; V gene: TRBV27; CDR3 protein: CASSSRVAGGYPAYEQYF
J gene: TRBJ2-2; V gene: TRBV11-3; CDR3 protein: CASSFRTGTGELFF
J gene: TRBJ2-3; V gene: TRBV5-5; CDR3 protein: CASSFGTSNTDTQYF
J gene: TRBJ2-5; V gene: TRBV7-3; CDR3 protein: CASSPSGNPHQETQYF
J gene: TRBJ2-7; V gene: TRBV24-1; CDR3 protein: CATSDLGDRVIYEQYF
J gene: TRBJ1-1; V gene: TRBV5-1; CDR3 protein: CASSLGTGYTEAFF
J gene: TRBJ2-5; V gene: TRBV14; CDR3 protein: CASSQVKKTLRGKETQYF
J gene: TRBJ1-1; V gene: TRBV6-4; CDR3 protein: CASSDFRVRAFF
J gene: TRBJ2-2; V gene: TRBV2; CDR3 protein: CASSPPPGVGELFF
J gene: TRBJ2-3; V gene: TRBV5-6; CDR3 protein: CASSFTRTDTQYF
J gene: TRBJ1-2; V gene: TRBV18; CDR3 protein: CASSVRDTPNYGYTF
J gene: TRBJ2-1; V gene: TRBV19; CDR3 protein: CASSIPRTSGRILKQFF